These 19 T cell receptor beta chains came from one sample sequenced in a study of immune evolution from preneoplasia to lung adenocarcinoma. The table came from immunoSEQ multiplex PCR; TCRdb's copy has only in-frame clones and leaves some out. There are 6,000 to 7,500 clones in the sample; roughly 79% occur only once, and 6.3% lies in the top ten. The sequenced material came from FFPE minimally invasive lung adenocarcinoma tissue. The source of these receptors is a person aged 50-75 years with lung adenocarcinoma.

V gene TRBV5-4 combines with J gene TRBJ2-1; 8 nucleotides match TRBD1. Germline CDR1 reads SGHNT; CDR2 reads YYREEE (reference sequence). Trimming at V came to 4 bases and at J to 8 bases, leaving 8 bases not matched to a gene. This CDR3 has 14 amino acids. The CDR3 sequence: CASSPGQGLYEQFF. CDR3 DNA: TGTGCCAGCAGCCCCGGACAGGGTCTTTATGAGCAGTTCTTC.

The chain carries TRBV28 and TRBJ2-7; 9 bases are a match to TRBD2. V was clipped by 4 bases and J by 6 bases; unmatched bases: 13. The CDR3 has 16 amino acids. The germline CDR1 and CDR2 sequences are MDHEN and SYDVKM. In DNA, the CDR3 is TGTGCCAGCAGTTCGCGCCGGGGGGGACTAGCAGCCGAGCAGTACTTC. This encodes CASSSRRGGLAAEQYF.

V usage is TRBV19 and J usage is TRBJ2-7; TRBD2 aligns across 7 bases. The J segment lost 2 bases and the V segment lost 1 base, leaving 5 bases of the junction unmatched. This CDR3 is 15 amino acids long. The germline gives CDR1 LNHDA, CDR2 SQIVND (reference sequence). CDR3 sequence reads: CASSIAASGTYEQYF. CDR3 bases: TGTGCCAGTAGTATAGCGGCTAGCGGAACCTACGAGCAGTACTTC.

This clone is judged large. V usage is TRBV2 and J usage is TRBJ2-7, with no clear D. Germline V gene sequence: CDR1 SNHLY, CDR2 FYNNEI. Trimming removed 4 bases from V and 3 bases from J, with 10 bases in between. The CDR3 has 13 amino acids. The CDR3 here is CASSGAASYEQYF. DNA for the CDR3: TGTGCCAGCAGTGGTGCAGCGAGCTACGAGCAGTACTTC.

About this clone: The junction departs from germline at one end; a sequencing error may be responsible. This chain links TRBV7-7 with TRBJ2-5, with D possibly TRBD2 on 7 matching bases. The CDR3 is 14 residues long. CDR1 and CDR2 from the germline V gene are SSHAT and FNYEAQ (reference sequence). This CDR3 reads CASSLGGGSETQYF. The CDR3 region has the DNA TGTGCTAGCAGCTTAGGGGGGGGGTCAGAGACCCAGTACTTC.

The chain joins TRBV7-8 to TRBJ1-6; a weak D match, TRBD1 (6 bases). Trimming shortened V by 3 bases and J by 5 bases, and 14 bases separated the two germline ends. This CDR3 has 16 amino acids. Germline lookup yields CDR1 SGHVS and CDR2 FQNEAQ. CDR3 amino acids: CASSFSRQANNSPLHF. The CDR3 DNA reads as TGTGCCAGCAGCTTCTCTAGACAGGCCAATAATTCACCCCTCCACTTT. Drawing the rest from reference TRBV7-8 and TRBJ1-6, the complete variable domain is GAGVSQSPRYKVAKRGQDVALRCDPISGHVSLFWYQQALGQGPEFLTYFQNEAQLDKSGLPSDRFFAERPEGSVSTLKIQRTQQEDSAVYLCASSFSRQANNSPLHFGNGTRLTVT.

This chain connects TRBV6-1 to TRBJ2-7; no firm D call. V was cut by 5 bases and J by 4 bases, with 3 bases left in between. The CDR3 is 10 residues long. Germline CDR1 and CDR2: MNHNS and SASEGT. The CDR3 DNA reads as TGTGCCAGCAGTAGATACGAGCAGTACTTC. Its protein product is CASSRYEQYF.

V gene TRBV28 combines with J gene TRBJ1-1, with 7 bases lining up with TRBD1. Germline V gene data show CDR1 as MDHEN and CDR2 as SYDVKM. Trimming removed 5 bases from V and 5 bases from J; junction bases left unmatched: 8. This CDR3 is 14 amino acids long. The CDR3 region has the DNA TGTGCCAGCAGTATAACAGGGGTCGAGACTGAAGCTTTCTTT. Encoded protein: CASSITGVETEAFF.

The chain couples TRBV7-9 to TRBJ1-1; a weak D match, TRBD1 (6 bases). This CDR3 is built from 14 residues. V was clipped by 5 bases and J by 2 bases, with 12 bases between them. CDR1 is SEHNR and CDR2 is FQNEAQ in the germline V gene (reference sequence). The CDR3 region is CASSPEGGNTEAFF. The DNA of the CDR3 is TGTGCCAGCAGCCCCGAGGGGGGTAACACTGAAGCTTTCTTT.

Only a few counts were recorded for this clone. CDR3 sequence reads: CASSLVATGELFF. The CDR3 DNA is TGTGCCAGCAGCTTAGTAGCCACCGGGGAGCTGTTTTTT. The chain couples TRBV13 to TRBJ2-2; D is uncertain. Germline lookup yields CDR1 PRHDT and CDR2 FYEKMQ (reference sequence). The CDR3 spans 13 residues. V lost 1 base and J lost 4, with 4 bases in between.

The chain employs TRBV19 and TRBJ2-2; 10 nucleotides align to TRBD2. Germline values: CDR1 LNHDA, CDR2 SQIVND (reference sequence). CDR3 size: 15 residues. The ends lost 7 bases at V and 1 base at J; junction bases unmatched: 3. The CDR3 loop is CASKRTSGNTGELFF. As DNA, the CDR3 is TGTGCCAGTAAGCGGACTAGCGGGAACACCGGGGAGCTGTTTTTT.

This clone was observed a few times. The chain uses TRBV28 and TRBJ2-7; D is ambiguous. This CDR3 is built from 11 residues. Germline CDR1 MDHEN, CDR2 SYDVKM. The V and J ends lost 3 bases and 3 bases respectively, with 3 bases between them. The CDR3 bases are TGTGCCAGCAGTTTTAACTACGAGCAGTACTTC. Its translation: CASSFNYEQYF. The complete variable domain, with remaining parts taken from reference TRBV28 and TRBJ2-7, reads DVKVTQSSRYLVKRTGEKVFLECVQDMDHENMFWYRQDPGLGLRLIYFSYDVKMKEKGDIPEGYSVSREKKERFSLILESASTNQTSMYLCASSFNYEQYFGPGTRLTVT.

V gene TRBV11-2 combines with J gene TRBJ2-7; tentatively, D is TRBD2 (5 bases). The CDR3 loop spans 15 amino acids. Between the trimmed V and J ends, which lost 5 bases and 2 bases, there was a span of 16 bases. Germline values: CDR1 SGHAT, CDR2 FQNNGV. The CDR3 DNA sequence: TGTGCCAGCAGCATCGCGGGTGTCCCGCCCTACGAGCAGTACTTC. It translates to CASSIAGVPPYEQYF.

The CDR3 DNA reads as TGTGCCAGCTCACGGCCCATAGGAGTCGATGAGCAGTTCTTC. Its translation: CASSRPIGVDEQFF. V gene TRBV18 combines with J gene TRBJ2-1; D gene unclear. The CDR3 is made up of 14 amino acids. V gave up 4 bases and J gave up 8 bases, with 15 bases separating them. The germline V gene has CDR1 KGHSH and CDR2 LQKENI.

This chain connects TRBV7-3 to TRBJ1-5, with 7 bases lining up with TRBD1. V shed 1 base, J shed 0 bases, and the junction held 6 bases outside the gene matches. CDR3 length: 17 residues. Germline V lookup: CDR1 SGHTA, CDR2 FQGTGA. CDR3 sequence reads: CASSLNRGPDSNQPQHF. The CDR3 coding sequence is TGTGCCAGCAGCTTAAACAGGGGCCCTGATAGCAATCAGCCCCAGCATTTT.

V usage is TRBV21-1 and J usage is TRBJ1-1; no DNA check was done on the table's D call, TRBD1. TRBV21-1 is classified as a pseudogene. The CDR3 loop spans 13 amino acids. The CDR3 sequence: CASSKALTVEAFF. The CDR3 nucleotides read TGTGCCAGCAGCAAAGCGCTAACAGTTGAAGCTTTCTTT.

This chain uses TRBV15 with TRBJ1-4; no reliable D call. CDR3 size: 15 residues. In germline, CDR1 is LNHNV, CDR2 YYDKDF (reference sequence). V lost 4 bases and J 0 bases, leaving 9 bases between the germline ends. CDR3 loop: CATSKGGATNEKLFF. The CDR3 DNA reads TGTGCCACCAGCAAAGGCGGCGCAACTAATGAAAAACTGTTTTTT.

The gene calls are TRBV6-1 and TRBJ2-7; D remains unclear. Germline lookup yields CDR1 MNHNS and CDR2 SASEGT. Trimming cost V 4 bases and J 2 bases, with 12 bases left between them. The CDR3 totals 14 residues. Here the CDR3 DNA reads TGTGCCAGCAGTGGGAGACGGAATACCTACGAGCAGTACTTC. Its protein is CASSGRRNTYEQYF.

J is TRBJ2-1 and V is TRBV6-4, with 11 positions matching TRBD2. V was clipped by 0 bases and J by 5 bases; unmatched bases: 3. Germline V lookup: CDR1 MRHNA, CDR2 SNTAGT. The CDR3 extends over 16 amino acids. CDR3 DNA sequence: TGTGCCAGCAGTGACTCAGTAGCGGGAGGGAACAATGAGCAGTTCTTC. Protein: CASSDSVAGGNNEQFF.